One sample yielded the 10 T cell receptor beta chains listed below, sequenced in a study of OX40 agonist ivuxolimab in advanced cancers. Library prep was done by the immunoSEQ multiplex PCR assay. TCRdb took this table from immuneACCESS and kept in-frame rearrangements with V and J called. Such tables lack part of the clones; where checked against another copy, unresolved V genes explain under half of the gap, and the rest is unexplained. Counted in this sample were more than 20,000 clones; approximately 91% of them appeared once. Roughly 25% of the sample comes from the top ten. The input for sequencing was CD4+ or CD8+ T cells sorted from blood, taken in a trial of the OX40 agonist ivuxolimab. These receptors originate from an adult with an advanced solid tumor such as melanoma, head and neck, liver or kidney cancer.

The chain is built from TRBV4-3 and TRBJ2-1; 9 bases are shared with TRBD2. Germline values: CDR1 LGHNA, CDR2 YSLEER. The CDR3 consists of 16 residues. The ends lost 0 bases at V and 9 bases at J; junction bases unmatched: 9. CDR3 residues: CASSQDLGGGAREQFF. The DNA of the CDR3 is TGCGCCAGCAGCCAAGATTTGGGCGGGGGGGCTCGTGAGCAGTTCTTC.

V is TRBV18 and J is TRBJ2-7, with D maybe TRBD1 (6 bases). V shed 4 bases and J shed 4 bases, with 17 bases lying between them. The germline V gene has CDR1 KGHSH and CDR2 LQKENI. The CDR3 consists of 15 residues. CDR3 bases: TGTGCCAGCTCACAGGGACAACGTTTAGTTTACGAGCAGTACTTC. Its translation: CASSQGQRLVYEQYF.

This chain links TRBV19 with TRBJ2-7; no clear D gene. Trimming removed 11 bases at V and 0 bases at J, with 8 bases between. CDR1 LNHDA and CDR2 SQIVND come from the germline V gene (reference sequence). The CDR3 runs to 11 residues. The CDR3 nucleotides are TGTGCCGACAAAAGCTCCTACGAGCAGTACTTC. Translation: CADKSSYEQYF.

The chain recombines TRBV7-2 with TRBJ2-1; 7 bases align to TRBD1. J was trimmed by 4 bases and V by 1 base; bases with no gene match: 7. Germline V gene lookup returns CDR1 SGHTA and CDR2 FQGNSA. The CDR3 covers 16 residues. The CDR3 sequence is CASSLGQGPIYNEQFF. The CDR3 nucleotides read TGTGCCAGCAGCTTAGGACAGGGCCCCATATACAATGAGCAGTTCTTC.

The J gene is TRBJ2-1, the V gene TRBV5-6, with TRBD2 identical over 14 bases. The ends lost 4 bases at V and 6 bases at J; junction bases unmatched: 3. The length of the CDR3 is 15 residues. Germline CDR1 SGHDT, CDR2 YYEEEE. The CDR3 DNA reads as TGTGCCAGCAGCCAAGGACTAGCGGGAGGCAATGAGCAGTTCTTC. It translates to CASSQGLAGGNEQFF.

The rearrangement uses TRBV15 and TRBJ2-5; D is uncertain. V was pared by 0 bases and J by 1 base, with 3 bases between. This CDR3 has 13 residues. Germline V gives CDR1 LNHNV, CDR2 YYDKDF (reference sequence). The CDR3 coding sequence is TGTGCCACCAGCAGAGAGCCCCAAGAGACCCAGTACTTC. It yields the protein CATSREPQETQYF.

The chain links TRBV19 to TRBJ2-3, with 10 nucleotides matching TRBD2. CDR1 is LNHDA and CDR2 is SQIVND in the germline V gene (reference sequence). The CDR3 has 16 amino acids. V lost 4 bases and J lost 4; bases outside the gene matches: 8. This chain's CDR3 is CASSTLTSGVSDTQYF. The CDR3 DNA is TGTGCCAGTAGTACTCTAACTAGCGGGGTCTCAGATACGCAGTATTTT. The whole variable domain, filled in from reference TRBV19 and TRBJ2-3, reads DGGITQSPKYLFRKEGQNVTLSCEQNLNHDAMYWYRQDPGQGLRLIYYSQIVNDFQKGDIAEGYSVSREKKESFPLTVTSAQKNPTAFYLCASSTLTSGVSDTQYFGPGTRLTVL.

This chain joins TRBV7-3 and TRBJ2-1; D gene uncertain. Trimming stripped 4 bases from V and 0 bases from J, with 10 bases between. CDR1 is SGHTA, CDR2 FQGTGA, per germline. This CDR3 region has 15 residues. CDR3 amino acids: CASSSVESSYNEQFF. The CDR3 region has the DNA TGTGCCAGCAGCTCGGTGGAGAGCTCCTACAATGAGCAGTTCTTC.

V is TRBV9 and J is TRBJ2-2, with 8 positions matching TRBD2. The trim removed 0 bases at V and 6 bases at J, leaving 7 bases unmatched. Germline V gene lookup returns CDR1 SGDLS and CDR2 YYNGEE. The CDR3 runs 16 residues. Here the CDR3 reads CASSVGAGALAGELFF. The CDR3 nucleotides read TGTGCCAGCAGCGTAGGAGCGGGAGCGCTGGCCGGGGAGCTGTTTTTT. The whole variable domain, filled in from reference TRBV9 and TRBJ2-2, reads DSGVTQTPKHLITATGQRVTLRCSPRSGDLSVYWYQQSLDQGLQFLIQYYNGEERAKGNILERFSAQQFPDLHSELNLSSLELGDSALYFCASSVGAGALAGELFFGEGSRLTVL.

This clone occurred once. The CDR3 is CASSVATGGADTQYF. DNA of the CDR3: TGTGCCAGCAGCGTAGCAACAGGGGGGGCAGATACGCAGTATTTT. The chain combines TRBV9 with TRBJ2-3; possible D gene TRBD1, 8 bases. The CDR3 is 15 residues long. The germline gives CDR1 SGDLS, CDR2 YYNGEE. Trimming took 0 bases from V and 4 from J, leaving 12 bases between them. Looking up the rest from reference TRBV9 and TRBJ2-3 gives the full variable domain: DSGVTQTPKHLITATGQRVTLRCSPRSGDLSVYWYQQSLDQGLQFLIQYYNGEERAKGNILERFSAQQFPDLHSELNLSSLELGDSALYFCASSVATGGADTQYFGPGTRLTVL.